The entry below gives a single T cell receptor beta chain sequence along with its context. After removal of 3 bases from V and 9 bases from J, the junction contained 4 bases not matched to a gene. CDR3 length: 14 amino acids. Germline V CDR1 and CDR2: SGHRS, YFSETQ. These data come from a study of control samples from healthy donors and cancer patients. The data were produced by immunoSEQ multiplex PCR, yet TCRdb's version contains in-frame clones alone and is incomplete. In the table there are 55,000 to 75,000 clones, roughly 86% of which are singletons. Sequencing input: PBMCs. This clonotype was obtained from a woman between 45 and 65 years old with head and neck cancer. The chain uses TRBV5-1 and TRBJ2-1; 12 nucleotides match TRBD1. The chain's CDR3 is CASSSGTGGVEQFF. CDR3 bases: TGCGCCAGCAGCTCCGGGACAGGGGGCGTTGAGCAGTTCTTC.